Following are 26 T cell receptor beta chains from one sample sequenced in a study of memory CD8 T cells in hepatitis C reinfection. Time point given: late/post reinfection, 12 to 24 weeks after detection. Sorted cells were sequenced directly ex vivo without any in vitro expansion. Sequencing used immunoSEQ multiplex PCR; TCRdb keeps in-frame clones, though not all of them. The sample holds 45,000 to 50,000 clones, approximately 92% seen once. The source material was naive CD8+ T cells sorted from blood. The receptors come from a man in his late teens or twenties with hepatitis C virus infection.

This rearrangement joins TRBV28 to TRBJ2-7; 7 bases are a match to TRBD1. V shed 4 bases and J 2 bases; nucleotides not matched to a gene: 5. Germline V gene sequence: CDR1 MDHEN, CDR2 SYDVKM. The CDR3 extends over 14 amino acids. In nucleotides, the CDR3 is TGTGCCAGCAGTTCTCGGACAGGTCCCTACGAGCAGTACTTC. Translated: CASSSRTGPYEQYF.

V and J are TRBV7-2 and TRBJ2-7; maybe TRBD1 (5 bases). Germline lookup yields CDR1 SGHTA and CDR2 FQGNSA. V lost 5 bases, J lost 0 bases, and 14 bases lay in between. The CDR3 contains 15 residues. The CDR3 reads CASSLDMLSSYEQYF. In DNA, the CDR3 is TGTGCCAGCAGCCTGGACATGCTAAGCTCCTACGAGCAGTACTTC.

V and J are TRBV7-3 and TRBJ2-3, with 10 bases that match TRBD2. V lost 5 bases, J lost 4 bases, and 12 bases stayed unmatched. Germline loops: CDR1 SGHTA, CDR2 FQGTGA. CDR3 length equals 17 residues. In nucleotides, the CDR3 is TGTGCCAGCAGCCTACCCCCAGGAGCGGGAGGGGCAGATACGCAGTATTTT. Translated, it gives CASSLPPGAGGADTQYF.

The rearrangement links TRBV7-9 to TRBJ2-6; TRBD1 aligns across 8 bases. There are 18 residues in the CDR3. V dropped 4 bases and J dropped 0; count of bases not matched to a gene: 8. From germline, CDR1 is SEHNR and CDR2 FQNEAQ (reference sequence). This CDR3 is CASSSSIRGPSGANVLTF. For the CDR3, the DNA is TGTGCCAGCAGCTCAAGCATCAGGGGGCCCTCTGGGGCCAACGTCCTGACTTTC.

The gene calls are TRBV9 and TRBJ2-7; TRBD2 agrees at 8 bases. V lost 0 bases and J lost 5; bases outside the gene matches: 7. The germline gives CDR1 SGDLS, CDR2 YYNGEE. There are 15 residues in the CDR3. CDR3 sequence: CASSVGGAGGHEQYF. The CDR3 DNA is TGTGCCAGCAGCGTAGGAGGGGCGGGAGGCCACGAGCAGTACTTC.

Here the CDR3 DNA reads TGTGCCAGCAGCTTGGGCCCCTATAATCCCCAGCATTTT. This translates into CASSLGPYNPQHF. The rearrangement links TRBV5-6 to TRBJ1-5; D gene unclear. Germline loops: CDR1 SGHDT, CDR2 YYEEEE. V was pared by 0 bases and J by 10 bases, with 11 bases between. The CDR3 totals 13 residues.

V gene TRBV7-9 combines with J gene TRBJ2-7; 11 nucleotides align to TRBD2. The CDR3 has 16 amino acids. V was clipped by 5 bases and J by 4 bases; unmatched bases: 10. From germline, CDR1 is SEHNR and CDR2 FQNEAQ (reference sequence). The CDR3 region has the DNA TGTGCCAGCAGCCCCGGAACTAGCGGGAGTGGTTACGAGCAGTACTTC. Translating gives CASSPGTSGSGYEQYF.

A single count supports this clone. This chain uses TRBV29-1 with TRBJ1-1; D remains ambiguous. There are 12 residues in the CDR3. Per the germline V gene, CDR1 is SQVTM and CDR2 is ANQGSEA. V lost 7 bases to trimming and J lost 0 bases, with 9 bases between them. CDR3 nucleotide sequence: TGCAGCGCCGTTCGGGTGAACACTGAAGCTTTCTTT. Translated, it gives CSAVRVNTEAFF.

This chain connects TRBV2 to TRBJ1-6; no definite D call. V lost 5 bases and J lost 9, with 11 bases in between. CDR1 is SNHLY, CDR2 FYNNEI, per germline. The CDR3 covers 13 residues. The CDR3 coding sequence is TGTGCCAGCAGTCAGATCGCCGTTTCACCCCTCCACTTT. It yields the protein CASSQIAVSPLHF. Combining the CDR3 with reference TRBV2 and TRBJ1-6 gives the whole variable domain EPEVTQTPSHQVTQMGQEVILRCVPISNHLYFYWYRQILGQKVEFLVSFYNNEISEKSEIFDDQFSVERPDGSNFTLKIRSTKLEDSAMYFCASSQIAVSPLHFGNGTRLTVT.

The gene calls are TRBV5-4 and TRBJ2-5, with 7 bases matching TRBD2. This CDR3 comprises 16 residues. Germline V CDR1 and CDR2: SGHNT, YYREEE (reference sequence). V was clipped by 2 bases and J by 6 bases; unmatched bases: 13. CDR3 amino acids: CASSFGQAGLQKTQYF. The DNA for the CDR3 is TGTGCCAGCAGCTTCGGTCAAGCGGGGCTCCAGAAGACCCAGTACTTC.

The rearrangement joins TRBV9 to TRBJ1-1, with D hard to call. The CDR3 runs 14 residues. V was cut by 0 bases and J by 1 base, with 7 bases left in between. Germline assignment: CDR1 SGDLS and CDR2 YYNGEE. The CDR3 reads CASSVVHGNTEAFF. The CDR3 bases are TGTGCCAGCAGCGTAGTCCACGGGAACACTGAAGCTTTCTTT.

This chain links TRBV6-5 with TRBJ1-2, with D possibly being TRBD1 (5 bases). Germline CDR1 reads MNHEY; CDR2 reads SVGAGI. The CDR3 runs 13 residues. The V gene lost 0 bases and the J gene lost 11 bases, with 13 bases spanning the gap. CDR3 sequence reads: CASSYSSGGSYTF. The CDR3, as DNA: TGTGCCAGCAGTTACTCATCCGGGGGGTCGTACACCTTC.

This chain uses TRBV29-1 with TRBJ2-3; D unresolved. Germline values: CDR1 SQVTM, CDR2 ANQGSEA. This CDR3 contains 13 residues. V gave up 0 bases and J gave up 3 bases, with 7 bases separating them. The CDR3 nucleotides read TGCAGCGTTGAAGATCGCACTACAGATACGCAGTATTTT. The encoded protein is CSVEDRTTDTQYF.

V and J are TRBV9 and TRBJ2-1; 9 bases are a match to TRBD2. The CDR3 runs to 15 residues. Trimming removed 4 bases from V and 8 bases from J; junction bases left unmatched: 10. The germline V gene encodes CDR1 SGDLS and CDR2 YYNGEE. The CDR3 region is CASSPGGGGAYEQFF. As DNA, the CDR3 is TGTGCCAGCAGCCCAGGAGGCGGGGGGGCATATGAGCAGTTCTTC.

The chain recombines TRBV19 with TRBJ1-1, with D possibly being TRBD1 (5 bases). The CDR3 consists of 15 residues. Germline V CDR1 and CDR2: LNHDA, SQIVND (reference sequence). Trimming took off 7 bases at V and 4 bases at J, with 19 bases between the two ends. The CDR3 loop reads CASMLAGVAGTEAFF. The CDR3 DNA follows: TGTGCCAGTATGCTGGCGGGGGTCGCTGGCACTGAAGCTTTCTTT.

This chain uses TRBV27 with TRBJ2-1, with TRBD1 matching over 9 bases. Germline CDR1 reads MNHEY; CDR2 reads SMNVEV (reference sequence). Trimming at V came to 6 bases and at J to 4 bases, leaving 16 bases not matched to a gene. The CDR3 loop spans 18 amino acids. CDR3 sequence reads: CASSRTGAESPVYNEQFF. In nucleotides, the CDR3 is TGTGCCAGCAGCCGGACAGGGGCGGAGAGCCCAGTATACAATGAGCAGTTCTTC.

The chain recombines TRBV7-9 with TRBJ2-7, with a possible D match to TRBD2 (5 bases). The CDR3 has 15 amino acids. Germline V gene sequence: CDR1 SEHNR, CDR2 FQNEAQ (reference sequence). V was pared by 3 bases and J by 5 bases, with 17 bases between. The chain's CDR3 is CASSFDGKPNDEQYF. The CDR3 DNA reads TGTGCCAGCAGCTTCGACGGGAAGCCCAATGACGAGCAGTACTTC.

V and J are TRBV4-1 and TRBJ2-3, with 7 nucleotides matching TRBD2. Germline loops: CDR1 MGHRA, CDR2 YSYEKL. Trimming took 0 bases from V and 1 from J; bases not matched to a gene: 7. The CDR3 extends over 17 amino acids. In DNA, the CDR3 is TGCGCCAGCAGCCAAGAGGGCGGGAGATTAGGCACAGATACGCAGTATTTT. Protein: CASSQEGGRLGTDTQYF.

This chain connects TRBV28 to TRBJ1-1, with D unclear. Germline values: CDR1 MDHEN, CDR2 SYDVKM. The CDR3 is 14 residues long. V dropped 2 bases and J dropped 1 base, with 8 bases sitting between them. The CDR3 protein is CASSLSGPNTEAFF. CDR3 bases: TGTGCCAGCAGTTTAAGTGGGCCGAACACTGAAGCTTTCTTT.

This chain links TRBV7-2 with TRBJ2-2; D unclear. The germline V gene encodes CDR1 SGHTA and CDR2 FQGNSA. The CDR3 contains 14 residues. V was shortened by 4 bases and J by 4 bases, with 10 bases between the two germline ends. CDR3 region: CASSSPFLTGELFF. In DNA, the CDR3 is TGTGCCAGCAGCTCCCCCTTTCTCACCGGGGAGCTGTTTTTT.

The gene calls are TRBV5-1 and TRBJ2-1; tentative D call: TRBD2 (7 bases). CDR3 length: 15 amino acids. Trimming took 0 bases from V and 8 from J, leaving 15 bases between them. Germline values: CDR1 SGHRS, CDR2 YFSETQ. CDR3: CASSLGVGGGYEQFF. In DNA form, the CDR3 reads TGCGCCAGCAGCTTGGGGGTTGGGGGGGGCTATGAGCAGTTCTTC.

This clone was counted once. The CDR3 spells CASSRTGTSNYGYTF. The DNA for the CDR3 is TGTGCCAGCAGCCGGACAGGCACTTCGAACTATGGCTACACCTTC. The rearrangement links TRBV7-9 to TRBJ1-2; TRBD1 matches at 7 bases. Germline lookup yields CDR1 SEHNR and CDR2 FQNEAQ (reference sequence). With 5 bases clipped from V and 2 bases from J, the junction kept 8 bases outside the gene matches. The CDR3 contains 15 residues.

The table lists this clone with a count of one. The chain couples TRBV6-1 to TRBJ2-7, with TRBD2 identical over 8 bases. The CDR3 runs to 14 residues. Trimming took 6 bases from V and 3 from J; bases not matched to a gene: 7. Germline loops: CDR1 MNHNS, CDR2 SASEGT. In DNA form, the CDR3 reads TGTGCCAGCAGCTCGGGACTAGAGCACTACGAGCAGTACGTC. This gives the protein CASSSGLEHYEQYV.

The rearrangement joins TRBV6-5 to TRBJ1-2; D possibly corresponds to TRBD1 (6 bases). Trimming removed 6 bases at V and 6 bases at J, with 20 bases between. The germline V gene has CDR1 MNHEY and CDR2 SVGAGI. The CDR3 sequence is 15 residues long. CDR3 nucleotide sequence: TGTGCCAGCAGCTACCTAGGGGGGGCTAAGGATGGCTACACCTTC. Translating it yields CASSYLGGAKDGYTF.

This rearrangement joins TRBV21-1 to TRBJ1-2; TRBD1 is the table's D call and was not checked against the DNA. TRBV21-1 is designated a pseudogene. The CDR3 runs to 17 residues. This chain's CDR3 is CASSKEGQGQANYGYTF. The CDR3 nucleotides read TGTGCCAGCAGCAAAGAGGGGCAGGGCCAAGCTAACTATGGCTACACCTTC.

This clone was detected once. The chain is built from TRBV27 and TRBJ2-2; possible D gene TRBD2, 6 bases. This CDR3 is built from 13 residues. Germline V gives CDR1 MNHEY, CDR2 SMNVEV (reference sequence). Trimming pared 9 bases from V and 2 bases from J, leaving 10 bases between. The CDR3 reads CASSGLNTGELFF. The CDR3 DNA reads TGTGCCAGTTCGGGACTCAACACCGGGGAGCTGTTTTTT.